This TCR beta chain was found in a study of T cells in Graves' hyperthyroidism and ophthalmopathy. Study conclusions and caveats: Researchers found most expanded thyroid clonotypes above 0.001 in blood as well.

The sample holds many counts of this clonotype. As yet, its antigen is unknown. CDR1 is SGHRS and CDR2 is YFSETQ in the germline V gene. The CDR3 consists of 13 residues. V lost 4 bases, J lost 10 bases, and 8 bases stayed unmatched. The source material, RNA transcripts, was used to amplify TCR beta CDR3 regions. Primed by the HTBI set, a first-round RT-PCR was run on the TCR CDR3. TCRdb re-called the multiplex PCR reads through MiXCR, storing one row per CDR3 protein. This sample carries roughly 350,000 distinct CDR3 sequences, around 15% of them seen once, and the ten largest clones take roughly a fifth.

The sequencing input was blood. The receptor's source is a woman younger than 45 with Graves' ophthalmopathy. The chain is built from TRBV5-1 and TRBJ2-1; 7 bases map to TRBD2. The CDR3 DNA follows: TGCGCCAGCAGCCCACTGGGGGGGTCCGAGCAGTTCTTC. Encoded protein: CASSPLGGSEQFF.